The source of this T cell receptor (beta chain) is a study of T-cell memory formation after mild COVID-19. Study conclusions and caveats: Day 15 to 85 contracting clones showed balanced CD4/CD8; day 15 to 37 expanders favored CD4+. Nothing showed for sure that second-wave clones peaking on day 37 were SARS-CoV-2 specific.

After 5'RACE with constant-segment primers, TCR alpha and TCR beta cDNA libraries carrying sample barcodes and UMIs were obtained. TCRdb recomputed calls from the 5' RACE reads with MiXCR, one row per CDR3 protein. The sample gives fewer than 15,000 distinct CDR3 sequences, around 13% of which show up once; about 54% is in the top ten. Germline V gene data show CDR1 as SGHDT and CDR2 as YYEEEE. Trimming at V came to 0 bases and at J to 5 bases, leaving 4 bases not matched to a gene. This CDR3 is 14 amino acids long. This clonotype is categorized as medium-sized. The antigen remains unidentified. This receptor was identified in a man younger than 35 who had mild COVID-19 (a few samples of this study predate the infection). Cell type and time point are not known. V gene TRBV5-6 combines with J gene TRBJ2-5; 7 nucleotides agree with TRBD1. The sequenced sample was PBMCs or a T cell subset sorted from them (not recorded which). This CDR3 is CASSLGRGYETQYF. Here the CDR3 DNA reads TGTGCCAGCAGCTTGGGCAGGGGGTATGAGACCCAGTACTTC.